What follows are 19 T cell receptor beta chains derived from one specimen sequenced in a study of vaccination and CD4 T cells after COVID-19. At the Johns Hopkins FTIC core, DNA taken from cultured CD4+ T cells was sequenced by way of the Oncomine TCR Beta short-read assay. In TCRdb, the PCR reads were re-called with MiXCR into one record per CDR3 protein. Here the sample spans 15,000 or so distinct CDR3 sequences, 35% being singletons. Treatment reported: roughly ten-day PBMC culture with coronavirus spike peptide pools or control peptides (ViraFEST assay). Their antigens remain unidentified. Sequencing input: cultured CD4+ T cells from blood. Receptor source: a human donor with COVID-19.

The DNA for the CDR3 is TGTGCCAGCAGGATGGACGGCTACGAGCAGTACTTC. Translating gives CASRMDGYEQYF. The chain joins TRBV2 to TRBJ2-7; D uncertain. The germline V gene has CDR1 SNHLY and CDR2 FYNNEI. The CDR3 is made up of 12 amino acids. V dropped 6 bases and J dropped 3 bases, with 9 bases sitting between them. Full variable domain (rest looked up from reference TRBV2 and TRBJ2-7): EPEVTQTPSHQVTQMGQEVILRCVPISNHLYFYWYRQILGQKVEFLVSFYNNEISEKSEIFDDQFSVERPDGSNFTLKIRSTKLEDSAMYFCASRMDGYEQYFGPGTRLTVT.

This sequence joins TRBV7-9 and TRBJ1-2, with 8 bases that match TRBD1. In germline, CDR1 is SEHNR, CDR2 FQNEAQ (reference sequence). V was clipped by 5 bases and J by 4 bases; unmatched bases: 6. The CDR3 is 14 amino acids. CDR3 nucleotides: TGTGCCAGCAGCCGGGACGACAGGGGCTATGGCTACACCTTC. This codes for CASSRDDRGYGYTF. Complete variable domain (other parts from reference TRBV7-9 and TRBJ1-2): DTGVSQNPRHKITKRGQNVTFRCDPISEHNRLYWYRQTLGQGPEFLTYFQNEAQLEKSRLLSDRFSAERPKGSFSTLEIQRTEQGDSAMYLCASSRDDRGYGYTFGSGTRLTVV.

This rearrangement joins TRBV20-1 to TRBJ2-3; D possibly corresponds to TRBD1 (6 bases). CDR3 length: 16 amino acids. Germline V gene sequence: CDR1 DFQATT, CDR2 SNEGSKA (reference sequence). Trimming stripped 0 bases from V and 3 bases from J, with 16 bases between. CDR3 DNA sequence: TGCAGTGCTAGAGAAGGCGGCAGGGGAACGACAGATACGCAGTATTTT. This sequence encodes CSAREGGRGTTDTQYF.

V is TRBV11-3 and J is TRBJ2-5, with D unresolved. The germline gives CDR1 SGHNT, CDR2 YENEEA. The CDR3 is made up of 13 amino acids. The germline V and J ends were trimmed by 4 bases and 5 bases, with 11 bases remaining between them. The DNA for the CDR3 is TGTGCCAGCAGCTCGAGTGGTGGGGAGACCCAGTACTTC. Its translation is CASSSSGGETQYF.

This chain connects TRBV7-8 to TRBJ2-7; TRBD1 agrees at 9 bases. The CDR3 spans 17 residues. Germline lookup yields CDR1 SGHVS and CDR2 FQNEAQ. The junction had 18 bases not matched to a gene; V was cut back by 5 bases and J by 7 bases. The CDR3 is CASSLTVTGQGRSEQYF. The CDR3 DNA is TGTGCCAGCAGCCTTACCGTTACTGGACAGGGGAGGAGTGAGCAGTACTTC.

This clonotype was detected a few times. The chain uses TRBV6-1 and TRBJ1-3; D is unclear. Looked up from germline, CDR1 is MNHNS and CDR2 is SASEGT. The V and J ends lost 6 bases and 4 bases respectively, with 19 bases between them. The CDR3 consists of 16 residues. This CDR3 is CASSRLQSSGGNTIYF. The CDR3 nucleotides read TGTGCCAGCAGCCGCCTCCAATCCTCGGGCGGAAACACCATATATTTT.

The chain links TRBV5-1 to TRBJ2-5, with D perhaps matching TRBD1 or TRBD2 (6 bases each). With 1 base removed from V and 5 bases from J, the gap between germline ends came to 12 bases. Per germline, CDR1 SGHRS and CDR2 YFSETQ. The CDR3 loop spans 14 amino acids. In nucleotides, the CDR3 is TGCGCCAGCAGCTTGTTTTGGGGGGCGGAGACCCAGTACTTC. It is translated as CASSLFWGAETQYF.

The chain joins TRBV5-1 to TRBJ2-5, with a weak D call TRBD1 (6 bases). Trimming removed 0 bases from V and 1 base from J, with 10 bases in between. This CDR3 is built from 15 residues. Germline CDR1 and CDR2: SGHRS and YFSETQ. CDR3 coding DNA: TGCGCCAGCAGCTTGGATTACAGGGCCCAAGAGACCCAGTACTTC. This sequence encodes CASSLDYRAQETQYF. Full variable domain (remainder filled in from reference TRBV5-1 and TRBJ2-5): KAGVTQTPRYLIKTRGQQVTLSCSPISGHRSVSWYQQTPGQGLQFLFEYFSETQRNKGNFPGRFSGRQFSNSRSEMNVSTLELGDSALYLCASSLDYRAQETQYFGPGTRLLVL.

Only a few counts were recorded for this clonotype. The rearrangement uses TRBV7-2 and TRBJ2-1, with D tentatively TRBD2 (6 bases). There are 16 residues in the CDR3. Trimming left V 7 bases short and J 6 bases short, with 22 bases between. Germline CDR1 is SGHTA and CDR2 is FQGNSA. The CDR3 spells CASTQARRYGGNEQFF. CDR3 in DNA: TGTGCCAGCACCCAAGCGCGCAGGTACGGGGGCAATGAGCAGTTCTTC.

The chain is built from TRBV6-5 and TRBJ2-1, with 7 bases that match TRBD2. CDR1 and CDR2 (germline): MNHEY, SVGAGI. CDR3 length: 19 amino acids. V trimming: 0 bases; J trimming: 0 bases; junction bases outside the gene matches: 11. CDR3 coding DNA: TGTGCCAGCAGTTACTCGTATACCATCGAGCGGGGCTCCTACAATGAGCAGTTCTTC. Its protein product is CASSYSYTIERGSYNEQFF.

This clonotype appeared a few times. The rearrangement joins TRBV6-1 to TRBJ2-3; perhaps D is TRBD1 or TRBD2 (6 bases each). Germline V CDR1 and CDR2: MNHNS, SASEGT. The ends were cut back, 0 bases at V and 0 bases at J, with 16 bases in the middle. CDR3 length: 18 amino acids. DNA for the CDR3: TGTGCCAGCAGTGAAGCGGGGGGCGGGGCGGGGAGCACAGATACGCAGTATTTT. Translation gives CASSEAGGGAGSTDTQYF.

The chain links TRBV5-1 to TRBJ1-3; D perhaps matches TRBD1 (5 bases). The CDR3 has 15 amino acids. The germline V gene encodes CDR1 SGHRS and CDR2 YFSETQ. V was trimmed by 4 bases and J by 3 bases, leaving 14 bases between them. CDR3 coding DNA: TGCGCCAGCAGCACATCCGGGCAGGGTGGAAACACCATATATTTT. It yields the protein CASSTSGQGGNTIYF.

The genes are TRBV2 and TRBJ2-7, with 9 bases fitting TRBD1. Germline V gives CDR1 SNHLY, CDR2 FYNNEI. This CDR3 region has 14 residues. The J segment lost 2 bases and the V segment lost 8 bases, leaving 7 bases of the junction unmatched. This chain's CDR3 is CASGYRGHTYEQYF. In nucleotides, the CDR3 is TGTGCCAGCGGCTACAGGGGGCATACCTACGAGCAGTACTTC. Supplemented by reference TRBV2 and TRBJ2-7, the full variable domain reads EPEVTQTPSHQVTQMGQEVILRCVPISNHLYFYWYRQILGQKVEFLVSFYNNEISEKSEIFDDQFSVERPDGSNFTLKIRSTKLEDSAMYFCASGYRGHTYEQYFGPGTRLTVT.

The sample holds a few counts of this clonotype. DNA of the CDR3: TGCAGTGCTAGGGTCGCGGGGCCAGATACGCAGTATTTT. Translating it yields CSARVAGPDTQYF. The chain recombines TRBV20-1 with TRBJ2-3; possible D gene TRBD2, 6 bases. CDR3 length: 13 residues. Trimming shortened V by 3 bases and J by 4 bases, and 11 bases separated the two germline ends. Germline lookup yields CDR1 DFQATT and CDR2 SNEGSKA (reference sequence).

This clonotype turned up a few times. The genes are TRBV19 and TRBJ1-1; D not resolved. This CDR3 has 12 amino acids. Germline V gives CDR1 LNHDA, CDR2 SQIVND (reference sequence). V was shortened by 9 bases and J by 6 bases, with 14 bases between the two germline ends. CDR3 loop: CASVHLPPEAFF. The CDR3 DNA sequence: TGTGCCAGCGTACACCTGCCCCCTGAAGCTTTCTTT.

The chain recombines TRBV20-1 with TRBJ1-4; D call uncertain. V was clipped by 3 bases and J by 8 bases, with 13 bases between them. Germline-derived CDR1 and CDR2 are DFQATT and SNEGSKA (reference sequence). The CDR3 covers 13 residues. The CDR3 bases are TGCAGTGCTAGGCCCCCGCCACGAGAAAAACTGTTTTTT. Amino acid sequence: CSARPPPREKLFF.

The gene calls are TRBV29-1 and TRBJ2-3; possibly TRBD2 for D (5 bases). The CDR3 contains 12 residues. The V end lost 4 bases, the J end lost 7 bases, and 12 bases lay between the germline ends. The germline CDR1 and CDR2 sequences are SQVTM and ANQGSEA. CDR3 residues: CSVGPLANTQYF. The CDR3 nucleotides are TGCAGCGTTGGACCTCTAGCAAATACGCAGTATTTT.

The genes are TRBV6-2 or TRBV6-3 and TRBJ2-7; D perhaps matches TRBD1 (5 bases). Germline V gives CDR1 MNHEY, CDR2 SVGEGT. There are 11 residues in the CDR3. V lost 9 bases and J 5 bases, leaving 11 bases between the germline ends. The CDR3 nucleotides are TGTGCCAGTTCAGGGATACACGAGCAGTACTTC. It codes for CASSGIHEQYF.

The chain recombines TRBV6-1 with TRBJ2-2; possible D gene TRBD1, 6 bases. Germline CDR1 and CDR2: MNHNS and SASEGT. V dropped 5 bases and J dropped 5 bases, with 18 bases sitting between them. CDR3 length equals 16 residues. The CDR3 DNA is TGTGCCAGCAGTCCCACCGGGACATTAATTACCGGGGAGCTGTTTTTT. Residues: CASSPTGTLITGELFF.